Given below is one TCR beta chain in context. Its antigen is not known. Anyone with autoimmune disease history or systemic immunosuppression was excluded. These data are taken from a study of OX40 agonist ivuxolimab in advanced cancers. Study context: Patients took ivuxolimab, an agonistic anti-OX40 (CD134) antibody. Of the participants, 40% to 50% had some prior anti-PD-1, anti-PD-L1 or anti-CTLA-4 therapy, which was allowed. The study, taken as a whole, reports: CD4+ and CD8+ T cells in blood underwent clonal expansion by week 6 at 0.1 to 3.0 mg/kg.

Profiled with immunoSEQ multiplex PCR; TCRdb holds only in-frame clones, not every one. The table includes roughly 100,000 clones, roughly nine tenths detected once. CDR1 and CDR2 (germline): LGHNA, YNFKEQ. Trimming removed 1 base from V and 3 bases from J, with 9 bases in between. CDR3 size: 15 residues. The input for sequencing was CD4+ or CD8+ T cells sorted from blood, taken in a trial of the OX40 agonist ivuxolimab. The TCR sequence derives from an adult with an advanced solid tumor such as melanoma, head and neck, liver or kidney cancer. The rearrangement joins TRBV4-2 to TRBJ2-2; D is perhaps TRBD2 (6 bases). CDR3 residues: CASSQVASDTGELFF. The CDR3, as DNA: TGTGCCAGCAGCCAAGTTGCTAGCGACACCGGGGAGCTGTTTTTT.